A single sample gave rise to the 20 T cell receptor beta chains below, sequenced in a study of blood T cell repertoires in COVID-19 (dated by TCRdb to between 2020 and 2021). Libraries were built with the immunoSEQ multiplex PCR assay. Entries here come from immuneACCESS through TCRdb and include only in-frame sequences with V and J called. Some clones fail to appear in such tables; in the studies checked, an unresolved V gene covers under half of the shortfall, and the cause of the remainder is unknown. This sample holds 200,000 to 250,000 clones; over 75% were observed only once. Of the sample, approximately 3.5% falls within the top ten clones. The sample consisted of PBMCs or T cells enriched from blood (not recorded which). Receptors were obtained from a woman between 18 and 29 years old in a cohort exposed to, infected with or recovered from COVID-19 (not recorded which).

CDR3: CASSQEGLKTFGYTF. CDR3 sequence (DNA): TGCGCCAGCAGCCAAGAAGGACTGAAGACCTTCGGCTACACCTTC. The rearrangement links TRBV4-1 to TRBJ1-2; D is undetermined. The CDR3 covers 15 residues. Deletions cut 0 bases from V and 8 bases from J, with 16 bases between. Germline loops: CDR1 MGHRA, CDR2 YSYEKL.

The genes are TRBV20-1 and TRBJ2-1; unclear D gene. The germline gives CDR1 DFQATT, CDR2 SNEGSKA (reference sequence). This CDR3 is 11 amino acids long. V was clipped by 7 bases and J by 5 bases, with 9 bases between them. CDR3 nucleotides: TGCAGTGTCTACCCGCACAATGAGCAGTTCTTC. It specifies CSVYPHNEQFF.

This chain joins TRBV11-3 and TRBJ2-1, with D maybe TRBD1 (7 bases). This CDR3 has 14 residues. Germline lookup yields CDR1 SGHNT and CDR2 YENEEA. Trimming took 3 bases from V and 4 from J, leaving 10 bases between them. The CDR3, as DNA: TGTGCCAGCAGCTTCGCGGGACAGTACAATGAGCAGTTCTTC. It translates to CASSFAGQYNEQFF.

V is TRBV24-1 and J is TRBJ2-7; 9 bases agree with TRBD1. The CDR3 has 16 residues. Germline CDR1 KGHDR, CDR2 SFDVKD. With V trimmed by 7 bases and J by 5 bases, 14 bases remained unmatched. CDR3 loop: CATSHSDRTGVHEQYF. The DNA of the CDR3 is TGTGCCACCAGCCACTCAGATCGGACAGGGGTCCACGAGCAGTACTTC.

This clone was counted only a few times. The chain uses TRBV9 and TRBJ1-5, with D possibly being TRBD1 (5 bases). The germline V gene encodes CDR1 SGDLS and CDR2 YYNGEE. Trimming left V 4 bases short and J 7 bases short, with 18 bases between. CDR3 length: 15 amino acids. CDR3 in amino acids: CASSPGGGEGQPQHF. Written as DNA, the CDR3 is TGTGCCAGCAGCCCCGGGGGGGGAGAAGGACAGCCCCAGCATTTT.

This rearrangement joins TRBV3-1 (or the pseudogene TRBV3-2) to TRBJ1-5; 8 bases fit TRBD1. V gave up 3 bases and J gave up 1 base; unmatched junction bases: 2. Germline CDR1 LGHDT, CDR2 YNNKEL (reference sequence). This CDR3 region has 15 residues. CDR3 bases: TGTGCCAGCAGCCAGGGGACAGGCAGCAATCAGCCCCAGCATTTT. This gives the protein CASSQGTGSNQPQHF.

The chain has TRBV15 and TRBJ2-1; D might be TRBD2 (5 bases). The germline V gene encodes CDR1 LNHNV and CDR2 YYDKDF (reference sequence). CDR3 length: 14 amino acids. Trimming took off 0 bases at V and 9 bases at J, with 12 bases between the two ends. The CDR3 bases are TGTGCCACCAGCAGAGAAGCGGAAAGCGGTGAGCAGTTCTTC. Translating it yields CATSREAESGEQFF.

This clone has only one observation. The chain carries TRBV12-3 or TRBV12-4 and TRBJ2-7; a weak D match, TRBD1 (5 bases). This CDR3 spans 12 amino acids. V lost 6 bases to trimming and J lost 6 bases, with 12 bases between them. Written as DNA, the CDR3 is TGTGCCAGCAGCCGCCAGGGAACCGAGCAGTACTTC. This codes for CASSRQGTEQYF.

This sequence joins TRBV3-1 (or the pseudogene TRBV3-2) and TRBJ1-1; D gene uncertain. V dropped 1 base and J dropped 11 bases, with 14 bases sitting between them. Germline V gene sequence: CDR1 LGHDT, CDR2 YNNKEL (reference sequence). This CDR3 spans 13 amino acids. Here the CDR3 DNA reads TGTGCCAGCAGCCAAGGGTTGGGCATGGTGGCTTTCTTT. Protein sequence: CASSQGLGMVAFF.

This sequence joins TRBV18 and TRBJ2-3; 12 bases are a match to TRBD2. The junction had 5 bases not matched to a gene; V was cut back by 0 bases and J by 4 bases. From germline, CDR1 is KGHSH and CDR2 LQKENI. The CDR3 has 17 residues. In DNA, the CDR3 is TGTGCCAGCTCACCACCACTACTAGCGGGGGGTGCAGATACGCAGTATTTT. Translated: CASSPPLLAGGADTQYF.

This clone occurred a few times. This sequence joins TRBV3-1 (or the pseudogene TRBV3-2) and TRBJ1-2; D ambiguous. CDR1 and CDR2 (germline): LGHDT, YNNKEL (reference sequence). The V end lost 5 bases, the J end lost 7 bases, and 17 bases lay between the germline ends. The CDR3 has 14 amino acids. As DNA, the CDR3 is TGTGCCAGCAGCTCCCTCGGTGAAGTATTTGGCTACACCTTC. As protein: CASSSLGEVFGYTF.

This chain joins TRBV5-8 and TRBJ2-1; D might be TRBD1 (5 bases). The CDR3 has 14 amino acids. Trimming pared 4 bases from V and 3 bases from J, leaving 11 bases between. Germline CDR1 is SGHTS and CDR2 is YDEGEE. The CDR3, as DNA: TGTGCCAGCAGCCAGGGATACCGCTACAATGAGCAGTTCTTC. Amino acids: CASSQGYRYNEQFF.

The chain combines TRBV11-3 with TRBJ2-7, with TRBD2 as a possible D gene (6 bases). Germline assignment: CDR1 SGHNT and CDR2 YENEEA. The V end was cut by 1 base, the J end by 9 bases, with 22 bases between. This CDR3 is built from 16 residues. In DNA form, the CDR3 reads TGTGCCAGCAGCTTAGTGTGGCAGGGAGGTCCCCCACCGCAGTACTTC. Protein: CASSLVWQGGPPPQYF.

This chain links TRBV12-3 or TRBV12-4 with TRBJ1-1; D is unclear. CDR3 length: 13 residues. V was clipped by 8 bases and J by 1 base, with 11 bases between them. The CDR3 loop is CASCSQTNTEAFF. In DNA form, the CDR3 reads TGTGCCAGCTGTAGCCAGACGAACACTGAAGCTTTCTTT.

V and J are TRBV19 and TRBJ1-2; 12 bases are shared with TRBD1. This CDR3 comprises 15 residues. Germline values: CDR1 LNHDA, CDR2 SQIVND (reference sequence). The V segment lost 4 bases and the J segment 7 bases; nucleotides outside the gene matches: 7. The CDR3 region is CASSNQGQGAAGYTF. As DNA, the CDR3 is TGTGCCAGTAGTAATCAGGGACAGGGGGCTGCTGGCTACACCTTC. The whole variable domain, remainder taken from reference TRBV19 and TRBJ1-2, is DGGITQSPKYLFRKEGQNVTLSCEQNLNHDAMYWYRQDPGQGLRLIYYSQIVNDFQKGDIAEGYSVSREKKESFPLTVTSAQKNPTAFYLCASSNQGQGAAGYTFGSGTRLTVV.

The rearrangement joins TRBV5-6 to TRBJ1-4; the D gene is possibly TRBD1 (5 bases). V was clipped by 6 bases and J by 4 bases, with 10 bases between them. The CDR3 consists of 13 residues. From germline, CDR1 is SGHDT and CDR2 YYEEEE. CDR3 sequence reads: CASKFQGNEKLFF. The DNA of the CDR3 is TGTGCCAGCAAATTTCAGGGTAATGAAAAACTGTTTTTT.

This chain connects TRBV2 to TRBJ2-7; D is ambiguous. In germline, CDR1 is SNHLY, CDR2 FYNNEI. Deletions cut 7 bases from V and 4 bases from J, with 17 bases between. This CDR3 is built from 14 residues. CDR3 sequence (DNA): TGTGCCAGCACCCGTGTTAAAGATAGATACGAGCAGTACTTC. Amino acids: CASTRVKDRYEQYF.

V usage is TRBV19 and J usage is TRBJ2-3; possible D gene TRBD1, 5 bases. Between the trimmed V and J ends, which lost 0 bases and 1 base, there was a span of 14 bases. The CDR3 totals 17 residues. From germline, CDR1 is LNHDA and CDR2 SQIVND (reference sequence). The chain's CDR3 is CASSIDLSGFGTDTQYF. The DNA of the CDR3 is TGTGCCAGTAGTATAGATCTATCAGGGTTCGGCACAGATACGCAGTATTTT.

V usage is TRBV10-1 and J usage is TRBJ1-1; D is perhaps TRBD1 (6 bases). Germline CDR1 is WNHNN and CDR2 is SYGVQD (reference sequence). The CDR3 has 14 amino acids. The V end lost 5 bases, the J end lost 4 bases, and 14 bases lay between the germline ends. This chain's CDR3 is CASSRNRAGTEAFF. The CDR3 coding sequence is TGCGCCAGCAGTAGAAACAGGGCGGGCACTGAAGCTTTCTTT.

This clone was recorded only once. The CDR3 DNA is TGTGCCAGCAGTCCGGACAGTACAGGAGAGACCCAGTACTTC. This gives the protein CASSPDSTGETQYF. The rearrangement joins TRBV2 to TRBJ2-5; D perhaps matches TRBD1 (6 bases). The V and J ends lost 5 bases and 4 bases respectively, with 14 bases between them. Germline CDR1 is SNHLY and CDR2 is FYNNEI. The CDR3 has 14 residues.